The clone carrying this TCR beta chain was picked up many times. What it binds is unknown. The sample originates from a study of CD8 T cells in ankylosing spondylitis. The TCR beta libraries were generated through quantitative 5'-RACE incorporating molecular barcodes. TCRdb fed the 5' RACE reads into MiXCR, producing one record per CDR3 protein. This table has just over 350,000 distinct CDR3 sequences, roughly 20% appearing once. Broader study findings: Reportedly, disease-linked clones are significantly enriched in ankylosing spondylitis patients' matched synovial fluid.

The V end lost 3 bases, the J end lost 0 bases, and 12 bases lay between the germline ends. CDR3 length: 16 residues. Sequencing was carried out using blood, either unsorted or a sorted T cell fraction (not recorded which). The TCR was taken from a male donor with ankylosing spondylitis or in good health (not recorded which). V gene TRBV12-3 or TRBV12-4 combines with J gene TRBJ2-1; maybe TRBD2 (6 bases). CDR3 sequence: CASSFPGTPSYNEQFF. In DNA, the CDR3 is TGTGCCAGCAGTTTCCCCGGGACTCCCTCCTACAATGAGCAGTTCTTC.